This T cell receptor (beta chain) was documented in a study of beta chain features in type 1 diabetes. Study-level points and caveats: Patients' naive, central memory and regulatory TCRB repertoires appeared more alike than those of healthy donors. Cells with high TCR expression could be over-represented when cDNA is sequenced.

The CDR3 has 13 residues. V lost 6 bases, J lost 8 bases, and 16 bases lay in between. Per the germline V gene, CDR1 is SGHTA and CDR2 is FQGNSA. cDNA synthesis used the whole RNA isolate, giving expressed TCRB sequences. The repertoire was sequenced with immunoSEQ multiplex PCR; TCRdb's copy has only in-frame clones and lacks some. The sample lists 300,000 to 400,000 clones; about 10% were seen once. On this clone: Its antigen is currently unknown.

This clonotype originated in a woman aged 25 to 39 in good health. The sequenced sample consisted of naive CD4+ T cells from blood. V is TRBV7-2 and J is TRBJ1-2; D might be TRBD1 (6 bases). The CDR3 loop reads CASRPPDRPGYTF. CDR3 nucleotide sequence: TGTGCCAGCAGGCCCCCGGACAGACCCGGCTACACCTTC. The whole variable domain, filled in from reference TRBV7-2 and TRBJ1-2, reads GAGVSQSPSNKVTEKGKDVELRCDPISGHTALYWYRQSLGQGLEFLIYFQGNSAPDKSGLPSDRFSAERTGGSVSTLTIQRTQQEDSAVYLCASRPPDRPGYTFGSGTRLTVV.